This T cell receptor (beta chain) is from a study of a mutant IDH1 vaccine in newly diagnosed glioma. Overall study: Treated patients showed a male proportion of approximately 62%, a female proportion of approximately 38%, and a mean age of 40.4 years. Patients were pretreated with radiotherapy, temozolomide, or both, mostly both.

Time point denoted: baseline, week 1 (first vaccination visit). As to treatment: pre-vaccination baseline after standard-of-care therapy. In germline, CDR1 is SGHRS, CDR2 YFSETQ. The germline V and J ends were trimmed by 0 bases and 14 bases, with 12 bases remaining between them. The CDR3 totals 12 residues. The method was immunoSEQ multiplex PCR; TCRdb's version includes in-frame clones alone and lacks a portion of them. Of over 20,000 clones in the sample, about 89% are singletons; the top ten hold about 10%. The chain joins TRBV5-1 to TRBJ2-1, with D maybe TRBD2 (7 bases). Material: PBMCs, obtained from a glioma patient treated with radiotherapy, temozolomide or both. The receptor was isolated from a man between 25 and 39 years old with glioma. As DNA, the CDR3 is TGCGCCAGCAGCTTGGCTCGGGGGGCGGAGTTCTTC. Residues: CASSLARGAEFF.